This T cell receptor beta chain was documented in a study of blood T cell repertoires in COVID-19. Cohort 3 donors counted as recovered after two negative PCRs, clearance, or resolved symptoms. Sequenced by immunoSEQ multiplex PCR; TCRdb stores in-frame clones only, minus some. The table lists fewer than 300,000 clones, roughly 85% of them singletons. This receptor was obtained from a woman aged 25-40 years who had recovered from COVID-19. Sequenced sample: PBMCs or T cells enriched from blood (not recorded which).

CDR3: CASSCSKTSGRDEQFF. For the CDR3, the DNA is TGTGCCAGCAGCTGCTCCAAGACTAGCGGGAGAGATGAGCAGTTCTTC. The chain links TRBV7-2 to TRBJ2-1, with 12 bases lining up with TRBD2. Germline V CDR1 and CDR2: SGHTA, FQGNSA. Germline trimming cut 4 bases from V and 8 bases from J; bases unmatched to any gene: 9. This CDR3 is 16 amino acids long.